The sequence of this TCR beta chain was determined in a study of OX40 agonist ivuxolimab in advanced cancers. Background for the entire study: Ivuxolimab was an agonistic, fully human IgG2 monoclonal antibody directed against OX40 (CD134), a costimulatory receptor. The dose-escalation cohort was 82.7% male with a mean age of about 60 years, ranging from roughly 20 to 80. Peripheral TCRbeta sequencing was intended to test whether TCR sequence diversity was altered and clonal T-cell expansion was caused by ivuxolimab. Partial responses occurred in three dose-escalation patients: two with cutaneous melanoma and one with hepatocellular carcinoma. The monotherapy dose-escalation portion (N ≈ 55 patients) of the phase I ivuxolimab trial is reported in the paper. Patients were allowed to have had prior anti-PD-1, anti-PD-L1 or anti-CTLA-4 therapy, and 40% of the dose-escalation patients had been treated with checkpoint inhibitors. Intravenous ivuxolimab was administered to patients every 2 weeks at six dose levels: 0.01, 0.1, 0.3, 1.5, 3 and 10 mg/kg. Among the approximately 50 dose-escalation patients, about 19 had hepatocellular carcinoma, roughly 15 melanoma, 9 renal cell carcinoma and 9 head and neck cancer.

Patients with a history of autoimmune disease or receiving systemic immunosuppression were excluded from the trial. Peripheral blood for TCR sequencing was collected from all dose cohorts at baseline, on cycle 4 day 1, and on cycle 7 day 1. Samples came from an open-label, multicenter, first-in-human phase I dose-escalation trial of ivuxolimab. Adults with locally advanced or metastatic melanoma, renal cell carcinoma, hepatocellular carcinoma or head and neck squamous cell carcinoma were enrolled in the trial. Before TCR sequencing, CD4+ T cells and CD8+ T cells from peripheral blood were sorted into separate populations. Study-level results and caveats: The antigen specificity of the peripheral T cells that underwent clonal expansion was not determined. At doses of 0.1 to 3.0 mg/kg, clonal expansion of both CD4+ and CD8+ blood T cells was observed from baseline to week 6. Low levels of normalized T-cell clonal expansion were also seen in some nonresponding patients. On average, CD8+ T cells showed more expanded clones than CD4+ T cells after ivuxolimab. In partial responders in the 0.1-3.0 mg/kg groups, normalized peripheral clonal expansion was found to be among the lowest, especially among CD8+ T cells.

To sequence the TCRbeta CDR3 region, genomic DNA was isolated from the sorted cells. TCRbeta CDR3 regions were sequenced using the immunoSEQ Assay. TCRdb holds this immuneACCESS table with in-frame rearrangements only. Some clones are missing; in checked studies, unresolved V genes explain under half, and the rest has no known cause. The sample table shows some 41,000 clones, and approximately 90% are seen once. 6% of the sample rests with the top ten. With regard to this clone: Its antigen is currently not known. Nothing much larger sits one base from this clone, and base qualities are not available.

This material consisted of CD4+ or CD8+ T cells sorted from blood, taken in a trial of the OX40 agonist ivuxolimab. The receptor comes from an adult with an advanced solid tumor such as melanoma, head and neck, liver or kidney cancer.

CDR3 protein: CASSGGRGETQYF. Here is the DNA: TGTGCCAGCAGCGGAGGGCGGGGGGAGACCCAGTACTTC. Recombination linked TRBV11-3 to TRBJ2-5; the central 7 bases match TRBD2. V is pruned by 5 bases and J by 5 bases, leaving 5 bases of the junction without a gene match. For CDR1 and CDR2, the germline V gene lists SGHNT and YENEEA. The CDR3 measures 13 amino acids from cysteine to phenylalanine. Only the CDR3 DNA stays, 39 bases, in frame from base 1.